The clone carrying this T cell receptor beta chain has more than one count but fewer than ten. The antigen is unknown. Unstimulated PBMCs were sorted into CD3+CD4+ and CD3+CD8+ populations. The CDR3 loop spans 17 amino acids. Germline V CDR1 and CDR2: LNHDA, SQIVND (reference sequence). Trimming at V came to 1 base and at J to 2 bases, leaving 5 bases not matched to a gene. These data are taken from a study of T cell clones after liver transplantation. Study at large: Post-transplant blood was tracked for graft-donor-reactive T cell clones identified in a pre-transplant mixed lymphocyte reaction. As an antigen-independent comparator, third-party-reactive TCRbeta sequences came from pre-transplant mixed lymphocyte reactions. Notes on the study in general: Post-transplant time points were not standardized, so conclusions are preliminary.

Sequencing used immunoSEQ multiplex PCR; TCRdb keeps in-frame clones, though not all of them. The sample records more than 100,000 clones, roughly 80% being singletons. This TCR derives from a human patient who received a liver transplant. Some of the T cells might come from the graft donor. The gene calls are TRBV19 and TRBJ2-2; 9 bases are shared with TRBD2. Here the sequenced sample was CD4+ T cells from blood, taken 45 to 50 months after liver transplant. This chain's CDR3 is CASSIGTSGLNTGELFF. DNA for the CDR3: TGTGCCAGTAGTATAGGAACTAGCGGGCTTAACACCGGGGAGCTGTTTTTT.